This T cell receptor (beta chain) was sequenced in a study of T-cell memory formation after mild COVID-19. Constant-segment-primed 5'RACE gave TCR alpha and TCR beta cDNA libraries with sample barcodes and UMIs. From the 5' RACE reads, TCRdb called clonotypes with MiXCR, one entry per CDR3 protein. The profile shows about 160,000 distinct CDR3 sequences, 31% of them singletons. V was shortened by 3 bases and J by 7 bases, with 10 bases between the two germline ends. Germline-derived CDR1 and CDR2 are SGHRS and YFSETQ. The CDR3 length is 13 residues. The chain carries TRBV5-1 and TRBJ2-2; D perhaps matches TRBD1 (5 bases). This TCR derives from an adult woman who had mild COVID-19 (a few samples of this study predate the infection). Cell type and time point are not known. Sequencing was performed on PBMCs or a T cell subset sorted from them (not recorded which). CDR3 coding DNA: TGCGCCAGCAGCTCCCAGGGTGTCGGGGAGCTGTTTTTT. It specifies CASSSQGVGELFF.